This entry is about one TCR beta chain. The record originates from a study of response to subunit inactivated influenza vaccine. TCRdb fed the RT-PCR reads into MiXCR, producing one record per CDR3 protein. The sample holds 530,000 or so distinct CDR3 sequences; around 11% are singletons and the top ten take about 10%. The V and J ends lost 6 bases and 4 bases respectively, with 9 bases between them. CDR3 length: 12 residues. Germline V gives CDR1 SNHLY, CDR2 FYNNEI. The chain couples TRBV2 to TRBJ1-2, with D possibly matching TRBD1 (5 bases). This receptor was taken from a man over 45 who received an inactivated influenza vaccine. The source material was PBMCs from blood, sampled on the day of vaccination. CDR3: CASRGGAYGYTF. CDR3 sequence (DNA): TGTGCCAGCAGGGGGGGTGCCTATGGCTACACCTTC.